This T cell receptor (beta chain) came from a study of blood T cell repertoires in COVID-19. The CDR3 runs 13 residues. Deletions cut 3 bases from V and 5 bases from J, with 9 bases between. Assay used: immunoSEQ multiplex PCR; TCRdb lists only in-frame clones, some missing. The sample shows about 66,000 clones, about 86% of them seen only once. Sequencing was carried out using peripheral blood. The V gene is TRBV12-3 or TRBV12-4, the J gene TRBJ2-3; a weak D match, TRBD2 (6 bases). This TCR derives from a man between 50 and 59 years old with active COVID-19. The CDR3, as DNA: TGTGCCAGCAGTTTTTGGAGGGGAGATACGCAGTATTTT. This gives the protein CASSFWRGDTQYF.